This record concerns one TCR beta chain sequence. The antigen this receptor binds is unknown. No base qualities exist here, and no much larger clone lies one base off it. TCRbeta CDR3 regions were amplified from genomic DNA by means of the immunoSEQ Assay, a bias-controlled multiplex PCR. The original pipeline was this. Within the assay, amplification of reference gene primers was used to estimate how many nucleated cells each sample contained. To quantify the absolute abundance of each unique TCRbeta CDR3 rearrangement, sequence reads were collapsed and filtered. For each sample, productive Simpson clonality was calculated as the square root of Simpson's diversity index over productive rearrangements. TCRdb provides this immuneACCESS table in a form limited to in-frame rearrangements. Some clones are lacking; in checked studies, under half of them reflect an unresolved V gene, and why the rest are absent is not known. V, J and clone size reflect that table, while D and trimming were determined from the DNA. This sample has 85,000 to 90,000 clones in its table, and roughly 80% of those were observed once. The top ten clones comprise 15% to 20% of the sample.

The germline V gene (reference sequence) gives CDR1 as SGHNT and CDR2 as YYREEE. From cysteine to phenylalanine, the CDR3 is 13 amino acids long. CDR3 DNA is the only sequence kept; it has 39 bases, read in frame from the first base. V and J lose 1 base and 4 bases, and a span of 5 bases separates them. Each collaborating institution followed its own protocols to collect whole blood in K2EDTA tubes. Collaborator samples were shipped for TCRbeta analysis as frozen whole blood, isolated PBMCs, or DNA extracted from either sample type. These data are taken from a study of blood T cell repertoires in COVID-19 (dated by TCRdb to about 2020). For context, the study as a whole: Samples covering the acute and convalescent phases of COVID-19 were provided by collaborators in the United States, Italy and Spain. Samples were obtained from the ongoing ImmuneRACE study (first 160 participants) and from roughly 1,300 subjects provided by 6 global collaborators. The material from the prospective study consisted of cDNA or gDNA derived from T cells, B-cell-depleted T cells, or PBMCs. The sample metadata nearly always contained a de-identified subject ID, COVID-19 status, age in years and sex. A freely available public database, intended as a resource for researchers studying the immune response to SARS-CoV-2, is where the repertoires were released. The dataset comprised deeply sampled blood TCRbeta repertoires from subjects exposed to, actively infected with, or recovered from COVID-19. Where available, HLA class I and class II types were obtained from metadata supplied by the sample provider rather than from assay-based typing. Broad study findings and their caveats: How much clinical and demographic metadata was included differed by source and by participant, and the metadata was provided uncurated.

The sequence is built from TRBV5-4 and TRBJ2-2; the D gene identity is not certain. The sample taken for sequencing was peripheral blood. The TCR comes from a woman of 80 years or more with active or convalescent COVID-19. The DNA is TGTGCCAGCAGCTTGTCGAGCACCGGGGAGCTGTTTTTT. This is translated as CASSLSSTGELFF. Joined to the reference TRBV5-4 and TRBJ2-2 proteins, this CDR3 gives the full variable domain: ETGVTQSPTHLIKTRGQQVTLRCSSQSGHNTVSWYQQALGQGPQFIFQYYREEENGRGNFPPRFSGLQFPNYSSELNVNALELDDSALYLCASSLSSTGELFFGEGSRLTVL.